This T cell receptor beta chain appears in the sequencing data of a study of cytomegalovirus exposure and HLA in healthy donors. Findings of the study overall: TCR beta sequences reportedly predicted most subjects' HLA-A and HLA-B alleles accurately. An analysis that was carried out later associated about 17,000 TCR beta sequences with HLA alleles at 0.05 false discovery rate.

PCR used 60 Vbeta primers and 13 Jbeta primers. The repertoire was sequenced with immunoSEQ multiplex PCR; TCRdb's copy has only in-frame clones and lacks some. The sample has 120,000 or so clones, around 82% seen once. Of note for this clone: Its antigen is unknown.

This CDR3 contains 18 residues. V dropped 1 base and J dropped 5 bases, with 24 bases sitting between them. Germline CDR1 LGHNA, CDR2 YSLEER. This chain connects TRBV4-3 to TRBJ2-7; D possibly corresponds to TRBD1 (6 bases). The sequence derives from a woman aged 40 to 49 in good health and CMV-seropositive. The sequencing sample was made of PBMCs. In nucleotides, the CDR3 is TGCGCCAGCAGCCAAGTTATCGGTACCGGGACACCCTTGGACGAGCAGTACTTC. Amino acids: CASSQVIGTGTPLDEQYF.